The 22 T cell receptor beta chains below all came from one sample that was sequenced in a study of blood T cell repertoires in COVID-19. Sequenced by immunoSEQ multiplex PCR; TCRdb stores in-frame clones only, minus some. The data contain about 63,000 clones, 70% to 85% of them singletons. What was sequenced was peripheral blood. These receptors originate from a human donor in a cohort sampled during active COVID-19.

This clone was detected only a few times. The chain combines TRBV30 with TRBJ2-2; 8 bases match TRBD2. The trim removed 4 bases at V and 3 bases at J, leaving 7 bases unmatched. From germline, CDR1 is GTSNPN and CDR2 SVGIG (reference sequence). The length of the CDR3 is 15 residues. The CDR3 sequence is CAWTNPGGDTGELFF. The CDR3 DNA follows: TGTGCCTGGACCAACCCCGGGGGGGACACCGGGGAGCTGTTTTTT.

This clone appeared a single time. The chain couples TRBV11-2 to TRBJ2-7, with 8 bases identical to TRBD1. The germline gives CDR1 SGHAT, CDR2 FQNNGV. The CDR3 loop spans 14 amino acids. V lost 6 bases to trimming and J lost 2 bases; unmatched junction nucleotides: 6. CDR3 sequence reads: CASRLTGGTYEQYF. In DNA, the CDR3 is TGTGCCAGCAGACTAACAGGGGGGACCTACGAGCAGTACTTC. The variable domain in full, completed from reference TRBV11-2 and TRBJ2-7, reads EAGVAQSPRYKIIEKRQSVAFWCNPISGHATLYWYQQILGQGPKLLIQFQNNGVVDDSQLPKDRFSAERLKGVDSTLKIQPAKLEDSAVYLCASRLTGGTYEQYFGPGTRLTVT.

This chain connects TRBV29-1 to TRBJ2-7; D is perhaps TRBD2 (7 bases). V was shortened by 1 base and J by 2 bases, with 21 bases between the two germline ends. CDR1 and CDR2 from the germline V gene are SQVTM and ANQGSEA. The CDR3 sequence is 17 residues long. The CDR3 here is CSVEGPWEGGVPYEQYF. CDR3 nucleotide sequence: TGCAGCGTTGAAGGGCCCTGGGAGGGGGGCGTCCCCTACGAGCAGTACTTC.

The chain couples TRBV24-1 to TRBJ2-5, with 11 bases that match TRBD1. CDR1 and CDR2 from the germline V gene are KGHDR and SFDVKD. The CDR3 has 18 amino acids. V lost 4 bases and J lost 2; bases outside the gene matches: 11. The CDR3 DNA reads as TGTGCCACCAGTGACCCCATGACAGGGACAGGGGGACAAGAGACCCAGTACTTC. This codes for CATSDPMTGTGGQETQYF.

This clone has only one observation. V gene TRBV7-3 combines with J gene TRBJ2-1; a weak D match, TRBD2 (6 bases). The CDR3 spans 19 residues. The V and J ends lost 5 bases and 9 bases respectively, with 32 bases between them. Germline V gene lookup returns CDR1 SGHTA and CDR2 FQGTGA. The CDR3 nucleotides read TGTGCCAGCAGCACCTTGCCTAGATCCGGGGGTGATGGGTTGGCTGAGCAGTTCTTC. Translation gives CASSTLPRSGGDGLAEQFF.

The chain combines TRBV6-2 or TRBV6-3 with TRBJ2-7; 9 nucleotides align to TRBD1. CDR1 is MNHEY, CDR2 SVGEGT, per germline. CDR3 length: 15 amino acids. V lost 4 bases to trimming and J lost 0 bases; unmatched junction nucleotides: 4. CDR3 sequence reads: CASSSGTGYSYEQYF. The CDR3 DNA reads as TGTGCCAGCAGTTCCGGGACAGGGTACTCCTACGAGCAGTACTTC.

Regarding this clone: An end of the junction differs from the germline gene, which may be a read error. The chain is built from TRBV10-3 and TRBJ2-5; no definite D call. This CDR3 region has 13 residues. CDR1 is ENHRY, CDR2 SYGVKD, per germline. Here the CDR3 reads CAIRSRPGEAQYF. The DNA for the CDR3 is TGTGCCATCAGATCACGTCCCGGAGAGGCCCAGTACTTC.

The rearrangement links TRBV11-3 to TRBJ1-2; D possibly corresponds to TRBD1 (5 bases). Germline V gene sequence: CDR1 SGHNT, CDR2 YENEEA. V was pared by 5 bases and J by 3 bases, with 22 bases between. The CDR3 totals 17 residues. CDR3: CASSPNPGGLFDYGYTF. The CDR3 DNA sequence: TGTGCCAGCAGCCCCAACCCCGGGGGGTTGTTCGACTATGGCTACACCTTC.

The chain's CDR3 is CASSQDRNSGLRGYTF. As DNA, the CDR3 is TGTGCCAGCAGCCAAGATCGTAACAGCGGACTCCGTGGCTACACCTTC. The genes are TRBV4-2 and TRBJ1-2; the D is unclear. Germline V gene sequence: CDR1 LGHNA, CDR2 YNFKEQ. Trimming pared 0 bases from V and 7 bases from J, leaving 18 bases between. The CDR3 length is 16 residues.

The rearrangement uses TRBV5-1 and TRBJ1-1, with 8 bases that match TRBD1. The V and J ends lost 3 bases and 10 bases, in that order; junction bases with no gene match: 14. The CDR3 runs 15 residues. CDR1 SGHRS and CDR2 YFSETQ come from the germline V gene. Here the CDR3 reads CASSYLGQGAEGAFF. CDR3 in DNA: TGCGCCAGCAGCTACTTAGGGCAGGGGGCTGAGGGAGCTTTCTTT.

In DNA form, the CDR3 reads TGTGCCAGCAGCTCACGGCAGGGAACAGATACGCAGTATTTT. Amino acid sequence: CASSSRQGTDTQYF. The V gene is TRBV5-4, the J gene TRBJ2-3; tentatively, D is TRBD1 (5 bases). CDR1 is SGHNT and CDR2 is YYREEE in the germline V gene (reference sequence). The CDR3 extends over 14 amino acids. Trimming stripped 3 bases from V and 3 bases from J, with 11 bases between.

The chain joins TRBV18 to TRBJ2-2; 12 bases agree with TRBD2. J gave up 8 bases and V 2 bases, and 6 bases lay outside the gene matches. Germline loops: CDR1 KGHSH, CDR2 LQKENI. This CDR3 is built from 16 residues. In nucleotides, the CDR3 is TGTGCCAGCTCACCAACGACTAGCGGGAGTTCAGGGGAGCTGTTTTTT. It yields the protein CASSPTTSGSSGELFF.

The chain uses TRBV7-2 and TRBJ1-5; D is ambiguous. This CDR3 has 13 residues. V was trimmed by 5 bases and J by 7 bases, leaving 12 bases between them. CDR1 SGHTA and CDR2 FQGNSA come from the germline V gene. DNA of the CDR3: TGTGCCAGCAGCCCAGACTACGGGCAGCCCCAGCATTTT. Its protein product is CASSPDYGQPQHF.

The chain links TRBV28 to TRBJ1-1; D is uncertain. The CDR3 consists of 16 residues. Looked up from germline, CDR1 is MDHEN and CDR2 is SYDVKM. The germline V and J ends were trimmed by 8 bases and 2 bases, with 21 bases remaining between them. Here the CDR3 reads CASSFPLRGFNTEAFF. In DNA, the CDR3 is TGTGCCAGCTCCTTCCCCCTCAGAGGGTTCAACACTGAAGCTTTCTTT.

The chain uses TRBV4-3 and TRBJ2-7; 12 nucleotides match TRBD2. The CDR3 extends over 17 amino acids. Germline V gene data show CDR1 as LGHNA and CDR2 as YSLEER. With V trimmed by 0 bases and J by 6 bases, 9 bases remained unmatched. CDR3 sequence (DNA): TGCGCCAGCAGCCAAGAGGTTTCTACTAGCGGGAGGTTCGAGCAGTACTTC. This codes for CASSQEVSTSGRFEQYF.

CDR3 residues: CASSLAQSNYGYTF. CDR3 nucleotide sequence: TGTGCCAGCAGTTTAGCGCAATCTAACTATGGCTACACCTTC. The chain is built from TRBV3-1 (or the pseudogene TRBV3-2) and TRBJ1-2, with D uncertain. Germline V gene data show CDR1 as LGHDT and CDR2 as YNNKEL (reference sequence). Trimming removed 6 bases from V and 0 bases from J, with 11 bases in between. The CDR3 has 14 residues.

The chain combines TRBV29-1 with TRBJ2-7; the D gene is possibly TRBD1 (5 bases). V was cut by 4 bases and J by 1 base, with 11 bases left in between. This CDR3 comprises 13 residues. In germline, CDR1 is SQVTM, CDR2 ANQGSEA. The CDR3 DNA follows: TGCAGCGTTGTCATGAGACAGTCCTACGAGCAGTACTTC. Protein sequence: CSVVMRQSYEQYF.

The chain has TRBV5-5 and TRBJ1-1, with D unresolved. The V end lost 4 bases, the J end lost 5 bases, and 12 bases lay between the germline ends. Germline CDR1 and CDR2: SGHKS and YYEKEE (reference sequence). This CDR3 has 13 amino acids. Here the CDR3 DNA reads TGTGCCAGCAGCCAGCCCGGGGTTACTGAAGCTTTCTTT. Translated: CASSQPGVTEAFF.

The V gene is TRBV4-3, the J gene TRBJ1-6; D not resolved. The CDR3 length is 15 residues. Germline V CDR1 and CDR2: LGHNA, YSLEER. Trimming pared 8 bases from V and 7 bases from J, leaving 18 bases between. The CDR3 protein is CASRGSGTGNSPLHF. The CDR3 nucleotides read TGCGCCAGCCGGGGAAGTGGCACTGGAAATTCACCCCTCCACTTT.

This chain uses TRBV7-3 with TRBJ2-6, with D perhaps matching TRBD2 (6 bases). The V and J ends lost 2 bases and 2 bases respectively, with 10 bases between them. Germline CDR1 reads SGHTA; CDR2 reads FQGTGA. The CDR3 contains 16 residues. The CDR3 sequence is CASSLGRDTGANVLTF. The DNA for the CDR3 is TGTGCCAGCAGCTTAGGGCGGGATACTGGGGCCAACGTCCTGACTTTC.

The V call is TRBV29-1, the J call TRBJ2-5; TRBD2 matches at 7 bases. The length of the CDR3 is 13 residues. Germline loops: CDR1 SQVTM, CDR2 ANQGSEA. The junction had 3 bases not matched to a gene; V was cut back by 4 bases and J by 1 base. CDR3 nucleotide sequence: TGCAGCGTTGTAGTAGCGGGCCAAGAGACCCAGTACTTC. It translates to CSVVVAGQETQYF. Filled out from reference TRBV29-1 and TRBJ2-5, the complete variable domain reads SAVISQKPSRDICQRGTSLTIQCQVDSQVTMMFWYRQQPGQSLTLIATANQGSEATYESGFVIDKFPISRPNLTFSTLTVSNMSPEDSSIYLCSVVVAGQETQYFGPGTRLLVL.

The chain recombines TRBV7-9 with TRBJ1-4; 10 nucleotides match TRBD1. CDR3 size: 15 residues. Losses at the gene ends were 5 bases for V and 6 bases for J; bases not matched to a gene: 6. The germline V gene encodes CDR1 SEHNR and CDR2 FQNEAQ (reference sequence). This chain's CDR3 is CASSVDRGRDEKLFF. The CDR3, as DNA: TGTGCCAGCAGCGTAGACAGGGGGCGGGATGAAAAACTGTTTTTT. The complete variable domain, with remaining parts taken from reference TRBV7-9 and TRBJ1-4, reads DTGVSQNPRHKITKRGQNVTFRCDPISEHNRLYWYRQTLGQGPEFLTYFQNEAQLEKSRLLSDRFSAERPKGSFSTLEIQRTEQGDSAMYLCASSVDRGRDEKLFFGSGTQLSVL.